The clone carrying this T cell receptor (beta chain) was counted between two and nine times. The data were obtained in a study of beta chain features in type 1 diabetes. Sequenced material consisted of expressed TCRB transcripts (all of the isolated RNA was reverse transcribed). The data were produced by immunoSEQ multiplex PCR, yet TCRdb's version contains in-frame clones alone and is incomplete. Of more than 110,000 clones in the sample, roughly 7.2% were seen once. V lost 5 bases, J lost 4 bases, and 9 bases stayed unmatched. This CDR3 has 16 amino acids. The germline gives CDR1 SGHTA, CDR2 FQGNSA.

V and J are TRBV7-2 and TRBJ2-2; 8 bases align to TRBD1. The origin of this receptor is a woman under 40 in good health. Material: central memory CD4+ T cells from blood. CDR3 in amino acids: CASSAARGLVTGELFF. The CDR3 region has the DNA TGTGCCAGCAGCGCCGCCAGGGGGCTGGTCACCGGGGAGCTGTTTTTT.